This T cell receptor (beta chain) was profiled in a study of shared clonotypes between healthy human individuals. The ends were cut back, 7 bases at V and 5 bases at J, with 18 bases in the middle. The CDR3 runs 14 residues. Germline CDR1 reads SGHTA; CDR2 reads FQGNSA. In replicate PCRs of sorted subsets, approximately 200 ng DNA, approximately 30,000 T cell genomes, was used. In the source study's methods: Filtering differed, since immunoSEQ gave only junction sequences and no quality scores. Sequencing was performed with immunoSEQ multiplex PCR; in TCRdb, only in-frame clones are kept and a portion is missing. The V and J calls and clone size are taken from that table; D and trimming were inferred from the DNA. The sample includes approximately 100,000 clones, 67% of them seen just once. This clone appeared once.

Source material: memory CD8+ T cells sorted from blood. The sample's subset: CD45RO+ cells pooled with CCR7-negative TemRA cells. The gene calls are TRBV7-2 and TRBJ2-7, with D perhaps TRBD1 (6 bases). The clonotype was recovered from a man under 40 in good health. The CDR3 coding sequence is TGTGCCAGCAAGATGCCGGGACAACTCCACGAGCAGTACTTC. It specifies CASKMPGQLHEQYF.